The 27 T cell receptor beta chains below come from one sample, sequenced in a study of control samples from healthy donors and cancer patients. This table comes from immunoSEQ multiplex PCR, and its TCRdb copy is limited to in-frame clones, with some not included. Among about 180,000 clones listed, just over 90% were seen once. Sequenced sample: blood. These receptor sequences come from a man younger than 45 in good health.

The V and J genes are TRBV3-1 (or the pseudogene TRBV3-2) and TRBJ2-5; D is possibly TRBD2 (6 bases). Germline V gene lookup returns CDR1 LGHDT and CDR2 YNNKEL (reference sequence). The V end lost 4 bases, the J end lost 4 bases, and 13 bases lay between the germline ends. The CDR3 extends over 14 amino acids. The CDR3 DNA follows: TGTGCCAGCAGCCCCTGGGAGGAACCAGAGACCCAGTACTTC. Protein sequence: CASSPWEEPETQYF.

In this sample, this clone turned up once. V is TRBV6-4 and J is TRBJ2-4, with D hard to call. Germline lookup yields CDR1 MRHNA and CDR2 SNTAGT. The CDR3 has 12 residues. Trimming pared 3 bases from V and 8 bases from J, leaving 8 bases between. CDR3 protein: CASSENLDIQYF. CDR3 DNA: TGTGCCAGCAGTGAGAATCTGGACATTCAGTACTTC.

The chain uses TRBV12-3 or TRBV12-4 and TRBJ2-1, with TRBD2 matching over 7 bases. Trimming cost V 6 bases and J 6 bases; bases outside gene matches: 5. This CDR3 comprises 13 residues. CDR3 DNA: TGTGCCAGCAGCCATGGGGGGGGCAATGAGCAGTTCTTC. The encoded protein is CASSHGGGNEQFF.

This clone appeared a single time. This chain uses TRBV25-1 with TRBJ1-6; D possibly corresponds to TRBD1 (6 bases). This CDR3 region has 15 residues. The germline gives CDR1 MGHDK, CDR2 SYGVNS. V dropped 6 bases and J dropped 7 bases, with 16 bases sitting between them. CDR3 coding DNA: TGTGCCAGCAGATTCCCCGGGACAAGAAATTCACCCCTCCACTTT. Amino acids: CASRFPGTRNSPLHF.

The chain is built from TRBV7-2 and TRBJ1-2; D may be TRBD1 (5 bases). Germline V gene sequence: CDR1 SGHTA, CDR2 FQGNSA. Trimming left V 5 bases short and J 6 bases short, with 19 bases between. The CDR3 runs 15 residues. This chain's CDR3 is CASSPKGPALNGYTF. CDR3 bases: TGTGCCAGCAGCCCTAAGGGGCCCGCTCTAAATGGCTACACCTTC.

As to this clone: Only one base separates this from a far larger clonotype, so it likely reflects a read error. The chain links TRBV27 to TRBJ1-1; D uncertain. The CDR3 extends over 14 amino acids. Trimming took 4 bases from V and 0 from J, leaving 9 bases between them. From germline, CDR1 is MNHEY and CDR2 SMNVEV (reference sequence). The DNA of the CDR3 is TGTGCCAGCAGTTCCGGGGTAATGAACACTGAAGCTTTCTTT. Translation gives CASSSGVMNTEAFF.

V gene TRBV27 combines with J gene TRBJ1-5; TRBD1 matches at 7 bases. V was pared by 0 bases and J by 6 bases, with 5 bases of the junction left unmatched. Germline loops: CDR1 MNHEY, CDR2 SMNVEV (reference sequence). This CDR3 has 15 residues. CDR3 coding DNA: TGTGCCAGCAGTTTATCGTCAGGGGGGCCTCAGCCCCAGCATTTT. This encodes CASSLSSGGPQPQHF.

CDR3 residues: CAISEQGLVGNTIYF. CDR3 DNA sequence: TGTGCCATCAGTGAACAGGGGTTGGTCGGAAACACCATATATTTT. The chain couples TRBV10-3 to TRBJ1-3; 7 positions match TRBD1. The CDR3 runs 15 residues. V lost 3 bases, J lost 4 bases, and 6 bases stayed unmatched. Germline V CDR1 and CDR2: ENHRY, SYGVKD.

This clone was seen only once. This sequence joins TRBV12-3 or TRBV12-4 and TRBJ2-3; TRBD2 matches 12 bases. The CDR3 totals 13 residues. With V trimmed by 8 bases and J by 8 bases, 5 bases remained unmatched. CDR3 amino acids: CASGLAGPGTQYF. The CDR3 DNA reads as TGTGCCAGCGGACTAGCGGGGCCCGGTACGCAGTATTTT.

V gene TRBV5-4 combines with J gene TRBJ2-4, with D possibly matching TRBD1 (6 bases). The CDR3 is made up of 16 amino acids. Trimming shortened V by 1 base and J by 0 bases, and 11 bases separated the two germline ends. Germline assignment: CDR1 SGHNT and CDR2 YYREEE (reference sequence). CDR3 amino acids: CASSLSGQPAKNIQYF. As DNA, the CDR3 is TGTGCCAGCAGCTTGTCGGGACAACCAGCCAAAAACATTCAGTACTTC.

This clone was counted a single time. The genes are TRBV4-1 and TRBJ2-6, with D maybe TRBD1 (5 bases). Germline V gives CDR1 MGHRA, CDR2 YSYEKL. CDR3 size: 16 residues. V dropped 2 bases and J dropped 1 base, with 9 bases sitting between them. This CDR3 reads CASSQFTGSGANVLTF. CDR3 DNA sequence: TGCGCCAGCAGCCAATTTACAGGTTCTGGGGCCAACGTCCTGACTTTC.

V and J are TRBV27 and TRBJ1-1; D perhaps matches TRBD1 (5 bases). The CDR3 covers 14 residues. Germline V lookup: CDR1 MNHEY, CDR2 SMNVEV (reference sequence). The ends were cut back, 5 bases at V and 4 bases at J, with 14 bases in the middle. The CDR3 DNA sequence: TGTGCCAGCAGTCGGGGAGGGACCAGCACTGAAGCTTTCTTT. Translated, it gives CASSRGGTSTEAFF.

The chain recombines TRBV18 with TRBJ2-3, with D perhaps TRBD1 (6 bases). Trimming took 1 base from V and 0 from J, leaving 11 bases between them. The CDR3 extends over 16 amino acids. Germline CDR1 and CDR2: KGHSH and LQKENI. Written as DNA, the CDR3 is TGTGCCAGCTCACCACTTGGGACACCCAGCACAGATACGCAGTATTTT. This encodes CASSPLGTPSTDTQYF.

This clone has a handful of counts. The J gene is TRBJ1-2, the V gene TRBV2; D is ambiguous. The germline V and J ends were trimmed by 4 bases and 8 bases, with 17 bases remaining between them. Germline V gives CDR1 SNHLY, CDR2 FYNNEI. This CDR3 has 14 residues. The CDR3 region has the DNA TGTGCCAGCAGTGGACACCCGGGCTTGAGAGGCTACACCTTC. It translates to CASSGHPGLRGYTF. The full variable domain, completed using reference TRBV2 and TRBJ1-2, is EPEVTQTPSHQVTQMGQEVILRCVPISNHLYFYWYRQILGQKVEFLVSFYNNEISEKSEIFDDQFSVERPDGSNFTLKIRSTKLEDSAMYFCASSGHPGLRGYTFGSGTRLTVV.

V and J are TRBV7-9 and TRBJ2-7, with D unclear. This CDR3 is 14 amino acids long. The germline V gene encodes CDR1 SEHNR and CDR2 FQNEAQ (reference sequence). The V gene lost 3 bases and the J gene lost 7 bases, with 16 bases spanning the gap. CDR3 region: CASSLGKGYGEQYF. The CDR3 DNA reads TGTGCCAGCAGCTTGGGGAAAGGATACGGGGAGCAGTACTTC.

The chain joins TRBV7-9 to TRBJ2-1; tentatively, D is TRBD2 (5 bases). This CDR3 is built from 14 residues. The V gene lost 5 bases and the J gene lost 8 bases, with 16 bases spanning the gap. The germline CDR1 and CDR2 sequences are SEHNR and FQNEAQ (reference sequence). CDR3 nucleotides: TGTGCCAGCAGCAAGGAGGTTACGTCCCATGAGCAGTTCTTC. Amino acids: CASSKEVTSHEQFF.

The chain employs TRBV2 and TRBJ1-5, with D unclear. Per the germline V gene, CDR1 is SNHLY and CDR2 is FYNNEI. This CDR3 has 15 residues. V was pared by 1 base and J by 3 bases, with 10 bases between. CDR3 nucleotides: TGTGCCAGCAGTGAAGGCCCCCTGGCCAATCAGCCCCAGCATTTT. Amino acid sequence: CASSEGPLANQPQHF.

This clone has only one observation. The chain links TRBV13 to TRBJ2-4; TRBD2 matches at 12 bases. The germline V gene encodes CDR1 PRHDT and CDR2 FYEKMQ (reference sequence). The CDR3 length is 16 residues. Trimming removed 5 bases from V and 3 bases from J; junction bases left unmatched: 5. CDR3 bases: TGTGCCAGCAGCCCGACTAGCGGGAGAGACAAAAACATTCAGTACTTC. It translates to CASSPTSGRDKNIQYF.

This chain uses TRBV18 with TRBJ1-1, with D uncertain. Germline assignment: CDR1 KGHSH and CDR2 LQKENI. V was shortened by 3 bases and J by 3 bases, with 8 bases between the two germline ends. The CDR3 consists of 13 residues. The CDR3 DNA reads as TGTGCCAGCTCACCCCATGAGGACACTGAAGCTTTCTTT. Translation: CASSPHEDTEAFF.

The chain couples TRBV6-4 to TRBJ1-5; weak D call: TRBD1 (5 bases). The CDR3 covers 15 residues. V lost 5 bases and J 0 bases, leaving 11 bases between the germline ends. CDR1 and CDR2 from the germline V gene are MRHNA and SNTAGT. DNA of the CDR3: TGTGCCAGCAGTCCGCAGGGACTTAGCAATCAGCCCCAGCATTTT. This translates into CASSPQGLSNQPQHF.

This clone appeared a single time. The rearrangement links TRBV6-1 to TRBJ1-5, with 8 nucleotides matching TRBD1. Germline V CDR1 and CDR2: MNHNS, SASEGT. The CDR3 is made up of 14 amino acids. The trim removed 2 bases at V and 5 bases at J, leaving 2 bases unmatched. This CDR3 reads CASSESRGHQPQHF. CDR3 nucleotide sequence: TGTGCCAGCAGTGAAAGCAGGGGGCATCAGCCCCAGCATTTT.

This rearrangement joins TRBV19 to TRBJ2-3, with 8 bases lining up with TRBD2. The CDR3 totals 16 residues. The V gene end was trimmed by 5 bases and the J gene end by 2 bases; junction bases not matched to a gene: 9. Germline loops: CDR1 LNHDA, CDR2 SQIVND (reference sequence). This CDR3 is CASSSFSGVNTDTQYF. CDR3 sequence (DNA): TGTGCCAGTAGTTCGTTTAGCGGGGTGAACACAGATACGCAGTATTTT.

The genes are TRBV14 and TRBJ1-1, with D unclear. Trimming cost V 0 bases and J 6 bases, with 11 bases left between them. The CDR3 totals 14 residues. From germline, CDR1 is SGHDN and CDR2 FVKESK. CDR3 residues: CASSQDLGGAEAFF. The CDR3 DNA reads as TGTGCCAGCAGCCAAGATCTTGGCGGCGCTGAAGCTTTCTTT.

V usage is TRBV4-2 and J usage is TRBJ1-1; D remains ambiguous. The CDR3 has 14 residues. Germline V lookup: CDR1 LGHNA, CDR2 YNFKEQ. The V gene lost 0 bases and the J gene lost 1 base, with 6 bases spanning the gap. The DNA for the CDR3 is TGTGCCAGCAGCCAAGATCAGTGGAACACTGAAGCTTTCTTT. Its protein is CASSQDQWNTEAFF.

This chain joins TRBV7-9 and TRBJ1-1; D is unresolved. CDR3 length equals 16 residues. Germline loops: CDR1 SEHNR, CDR2 FQNEAQ (reference sequence). V was shortened by 0 bases and J by 0 bases, with 11 bases between the two germline ends. The CDR3 sequence is CASSLAHRTMNTEAFF. DNA of the CDR3: TGTGCCAGCAGCTTAGCTCATAGGACGATGAACACTGAAGCTTTCTTT. Drawing the rest from reference TRBV7-9 and TRBJ1-1, the complete variable domain is DTGVSQNPRHKITKRGQNVTFRCDPISEHNRLYWYRQTLGQGPEFLTYFQNEAQLEKSRLLSDRFSAERPKGSFSTLEIQRTEQGDSAMYLCASSLAHRTMNTEAFFGQGTRLTVV.

The V and J genes are TRBV10-3 and TRBJ1-2, with no clear D. This CDR3 comprises 14 residues. Deletions cut 0 bases from V and 4 bases from J, with 9 bases between. Germline V gene data show CDR1 as ENHRY and CDR2 as SYGVKD. CDR3 amino acids: CAISESHRGYGYTF. The CDR3 DNA reads as TGTGCCATCAGTGAGTCCCATAGAGGCTATGGCTACACCTTC.

The chain has TRBV11-2 and TRBJ1-2; weak D call: TRBD1 (6 bases). This CDR3 spans 14 amino acids. V was clipped by 6 bases and J by 0 bases, with 11 bases between them. Germline CDR1 is SGHAT and CDR2 is FQNNGV. Here the CDR3 reads CASSHNRANYGYTF. The CDR3 nucleotides read TGTGCCAGCAGTCATAACAGGGCTAACTATGGCTACACCTTC.